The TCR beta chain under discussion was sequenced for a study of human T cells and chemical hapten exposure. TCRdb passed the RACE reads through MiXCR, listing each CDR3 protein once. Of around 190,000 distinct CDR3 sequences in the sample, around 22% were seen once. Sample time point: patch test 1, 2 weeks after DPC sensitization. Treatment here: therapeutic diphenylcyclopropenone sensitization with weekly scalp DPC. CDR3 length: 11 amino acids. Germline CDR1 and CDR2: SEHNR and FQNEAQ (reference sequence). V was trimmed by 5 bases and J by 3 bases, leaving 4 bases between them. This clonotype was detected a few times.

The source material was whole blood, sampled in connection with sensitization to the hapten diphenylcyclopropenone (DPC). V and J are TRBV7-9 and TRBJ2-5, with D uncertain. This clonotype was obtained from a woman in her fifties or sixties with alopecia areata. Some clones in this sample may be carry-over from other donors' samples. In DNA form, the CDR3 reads TGTGCCAGCAGCATTAAAGAGACCCAGTACTTC. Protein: CASSIKETQYF.